Presented here are 17 T cell receptor beta chains from one specimen sequenced in a study of T cells after yellow fever vaccination. One entry per CDR3 protein, called by TCRdb with MiXCR from the 5' RACE reads. Among about 320,000 distinct CDR3 sequences, around 4.3% were seen once, and the ten largest hold roughly a fifth. Here the sequenced sample was PBMCs, taken 15 days after the yellow fever booster vaccination. The receptors here all came from a man between 18 and 35 years old who received the YFV17D yellow fever vaccine.

The chain carries TRBV5-1 and TRBJ1-1, with D unresolved. Germline CDR1 SGHRS, CDR2 YFSETQ. The CDR3 length is 18 residues. The V gene lost 4 bases and the J gene lost 0 bases, with 22 bases spanning the gap. Written as DNA, the CDR3 is TGCGCCAGCAGCCCATACCCGGTGCGGGCTATTATGAACACTGAAGCTTTCTTT. It specifies CASSPYPVRAIMNTEAFF. Filled out from reference TRBV5-1 and TRBJ1-1, the complete variable domain reads KAGVTQTPRYLIKTRGQQVTLSCSPISGHRSVSWYQQTPGQGLQFLFEYFSETQRNKGNFPGRFSGRQFSNSRSEMNVSTLELGDSALYLCASSPYPVRAIMNTEAFFGQGTRLTVV.

Only a few counts were recorded for this clonotype. This rearrangement joins TRBV5-4 to TRBJ1-1; 10 bases match TRBD1. CDR3 size: 19 residues. The germline V gene has CDR1 SGHNT and CDR2 YYREEE (reference sequence). With V trimmed by 0 bases and J by 3 bases, 14 bases remained unmatched. The CDR3: CASSLGGLTGGVWDTEAFF. The CDR3 DNA is TGTGCCAGCAGCTTGGGGGGTTTGACAGGGGGCGTGTGGGACACTGAAGCTTTCTTT.

This chain connects TRBV6-1 to TRBJ1-2; D gene ambiguous. Germline CDR1 is MNHNS and CDR2 is SASEGT. The V and J ends lost 1 base and 7 bases respectively, with 16 bases between them. The CDR3 covers 15 residues. The CDR3 reads CASSEEGWAGFGYTF. The CDR3, as DNA: TGTGCCAGCAGTGAAGAAGGATGGGCGGGGTTTGGCTACACCTTC.

The table lists this clonotype with many counts. This chain links TRBV20-1 with TRBJ2-5; perhaps TRBD1 as D (6 bases). V shed 3 bases and J shed 5 bases, with 10 bases lying between them. This CDR3 has 12 residues. Germline CDR1 is DFQATT and CDR2 is SNEGSKA (reference sequence). CDR3 DNA: TGCAGTGCTAGGGGGGACACCGAGACCCAGTACTTC. It is translated as CSARGDTETQYF.

The chain is built from TRBV6-2 or TRBV6-3 and TRBJ1-5, with 7 bases lining up with TRBD1. The CDR3 covers 15 residues. Germline V gene sequence: CDR1 MNHEY, CDR2 SVGEGT. Unmatched junction bases numbered 5, after V lost 2 bases and J lost 4 bases. CDR3 nucleotides: TGTGCCAGCAGTTACCGGACAGGTCTTAATCAGCCCCAGCATTTT. Amino acid sequence: CASSYRTGLNQPQHF.

The chain employs TRBV7-9 and TRBJ2-3, with D perhaps matching TRBD1 (7 bases). The V gene lost 5 bases and the J gene lost 5 bases, with 17 bases spanning the gap. CDR3 length equals 15 residues. Germline lookup yields CDR1 SEHNR and CDR2 FQNEAQ (reference sequence). CDR3 nucleotide sequence: TGTGCCAGCAGCACGGACAGGATGGGGGGAGATACGCAGTATTTT. The encoded protein is CASSTDRMGGDTQYF.

This clonotype was detected many times. V gene TRBV7-2 combines with J gene TRBJ1-2; TRBD1 matches 7 bases. Germline CDR1 is SGHTA and CDR2 is FQGNSA. The V segment lost 5 bases and the J segment 6 bases; nucleotides outside the gene matches: 9. The CDR3 loop spans 14 amino acids. The CDR3 spells CASSPQRQGNGYTF. CDR3 coding DNA: TGTGCCAGCAGCCCGCAAAGACAGGGAAATGGCTACACCTTC.

This clonotype was recorded at least ten times. CDR3 in DNA: TGTGCCAGCAGCTTAGGGATTCAGAGCACTGAAGCTTTCTTT. Translated: CASSLGIQSTEAFF. This chain links TRBV11-2 with TRBJ1-1; D unresolved. Trimming removed 1 base at V and 4 bases at J, with 10 bases between. This CDR3 is 14 amino acids long. In germline, CDR1 is SGHAT, CDR2 FQNNGV.

This clonotype was counted ten times or more. The chain employs TRBV20-1 and TRBJ1-5, with 7 bases matching TRBD1. Germline V lookup: CDR1 DFQATT, CDR2 SNEGSKA (reference sequence). V was clipped by 6 bases and J by 6 bases; unmatched bases: 5. There are 12 residues in the CDR3. CDR3 nucleotides: TGCAGTGCCATGACAGGGCTTCAGCCCCAGCATTTT. It codes for CSAMTGLQPQHF.

This clonotype was counted at least ten times. The V gene is TRBV3-1, the J gene TRBJ2-1, with D perhaps matching TRBD2 (5 bases). V was shortened by 1 base and J by 4 bases, with 11 bases between the two germline ends. The CDR3 runs 15 residues. In germline, CDR1 is LGHDT, CDR2 YNNKEL (reference sequence). CDR3: CASSQAAVDYNEQFF. The CDR3 nucleotides are TGTGCCAGCAGCCAAGCAGCGGTCGATTACAATGAGCAGTTCTTC.

The chain has TRBV7-2 and TRBJ2-2; a possible D gene is TRBD2 (5 bases). The CDR3 covers 16 residues. CDR1 is SGHTA and CDR2 is FQGNSA in the germline V gene. Trimming removed 1 base at V and 5 bases at J, with 14 bases between. CDR3 nucleotide sequence: TGTGCCAGCAGCTTAGTACAGCGGTTAAGAACCGGGGAGCTGTTTTTT. This encodes CASSLVQRLRTGELFF. The full variable domain, in which reference TRBV7-2 and TRBJ2-2 provide the parts outside the CDR3, is GAGVSQSPSNKVTEKGKDVELRCDPISGHTALYWYRQSLGQGLEFLIYFQGNSAPDKSGLPSDRFSAERTGGSVSTLTIQRTQQEDSAVYLCASSLVQRLRTGELFFGEGSRLTVL.

This clonotype was seen only a few times. This chain joins TRBV29-1 and TRBJ2-2; D uncertain. Between the trimmed V and J ends, which lost 1 base and 1 base, there was a span of 7 bases. The germline V gene encodes CDR1 SQVTM and CDR2 ANQGSEA. The CDR3 is made up of 14 amino acids. This CDR3 reads CSVEGRMNTGELFF. The CDR3 nucleotides are TGCAGCGTTGAAGGCAGGATGAACACCGGGGAGCTGTTTTTT.

The chain combines TRBV28 with TRBJ2-7; D is perhaps TRBD2 (8 bases). The V gene lost 5 bases and the J gene lost 2 bases, with 16 bases spanning the gap. Per germline, CDR1 MDHEN and CDR2 SYDVKM. The CDR3 loop spans 15 amino acids. The CDR3 DNA follows: TGTGCCAGCAGTACAGGGGCGGGGGGCCCCTACGAGCAGTACTTC. It codes for CASSTGAGGPYEQYF.

This clonotype was picked up a small number of times. This chain joins TRBV12-3 or TRBV12-4 and TRBJ2-3, with D unresolved. The CDR3 sequence is 13 residues long. The V gene lost 1 base and the J gene lost 7 bases, with 9 bases spanning the gap. The CDR3 DNA sequence: TGTGCCAGCAGTTTAGTAGTGGGAAATACGCAGTATTTT. Protein sequence: CASSLVVGNTQYF.

The rearrangement links TRBV5-1 to TRBJ2-5; no definite D call. CDR3 size: 15 residues. Trimming stripped 3 bases from V and 1 base from J, with 13 bases between. The germline V gene encodes CDR1 SGHRS and CDR2 YFSETQ. DNA of the CDR3: TGCGCCAGCAGCTCCTACCTGACACGCCAAGAGACCCAGTACTTC. This sequence encodes CASSSYLTRQETQYF.

This clonotype was counted ten times or more. The chain is built from TRBV4-1 and TRBJ1-2; D is unclear. Germline values: CDR1 MGHRA, CDR2 YSYEKL. V was pared by 4 bases and J by 2 bases, with 5 bases between. The CDR3 is 12 amino acids. The CDR3 nucleotides are TGCGCCAGCAGCCGCGAGAACTATGGCTACACCTTC. It codes for CASSRENYGYTF.

This clonotype appeared a few times. This chain connects TRBV9 to TRBJ2-1; 8 bases are shared with TRBD2. CDR1 and CDR2 (germline): SGDLS, YYNGEE. The CDR3 length is 16 residues. The trim removed 0 bases at V and 4 bases at J, leaving 6 bases unmatched. CDR3 DNA: TGTGCCAGCAGCGTAGGAGGAGTAGCGGGGTACAATGAGCAGTTCTTC. As protein: CASSVGGVAGYNEQFF.